This T cell receptor (beta chain) appears in the sequencing data of a study of OX40 agonist ivuxolimab in advanced cancers. Study context: A partial response was reached by three patients: one with hepatocellular carcinoma and two with cutaneous melanoma.

In the case of this clone: Its antigen is undetermined.

The CDR3 consists of 15 residues. Germline V gene sequence: CDR1 SGHDN, CDR2 FVKESK. V dropped 4 bases and J dropped 5; count of bases not matched to a gene: 5. Study results and caveats: Some patients who did not respond also had low normalized T-cell clonal expansion.

Peripheral blood came from all dose cohorts at three timepoints. The table came from immunoSEQ multiplex PCR; TCRdb's copy has only in-frame clones and leaves some out. The table has 69,000 or so clones, about 85% seen once. The rearrangement links TRBV14 to TRBJ2-5, with 12 nucleotides matching TRBD1. This clonotype was sampled from an adult with an advanced solid tumor such as melanoma, head and neck, liver or kidney cancer. The sample here was CD4+ or CD8+ T cells sorted from blood, taken in a trial of the OX40 agonist ivuxolimab. The CDR3 spells CASSLGTGGLETQYF. DNA for the CDR3: TGTGCCAGCAGCCTCGGGACAGGGGGCTTGGAGACCCAGTACTTC.